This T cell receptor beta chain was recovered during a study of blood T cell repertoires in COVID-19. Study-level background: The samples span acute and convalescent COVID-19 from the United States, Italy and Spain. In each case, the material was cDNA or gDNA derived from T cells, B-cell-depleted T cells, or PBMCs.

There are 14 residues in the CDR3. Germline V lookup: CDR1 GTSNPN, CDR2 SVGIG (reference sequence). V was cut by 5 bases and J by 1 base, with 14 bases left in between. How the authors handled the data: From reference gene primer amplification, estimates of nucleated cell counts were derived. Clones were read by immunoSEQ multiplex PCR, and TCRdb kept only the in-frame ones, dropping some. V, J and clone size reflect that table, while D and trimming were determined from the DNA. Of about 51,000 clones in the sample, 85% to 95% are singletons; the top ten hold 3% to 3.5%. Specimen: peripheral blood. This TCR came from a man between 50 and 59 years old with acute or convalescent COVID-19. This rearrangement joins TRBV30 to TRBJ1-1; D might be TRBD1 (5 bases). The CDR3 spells CAWESGGRNTEAFF. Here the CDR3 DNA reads TGTGCCTGGGAATCCGGGGGGAGGAACACTGAAGCTTTCTTT.